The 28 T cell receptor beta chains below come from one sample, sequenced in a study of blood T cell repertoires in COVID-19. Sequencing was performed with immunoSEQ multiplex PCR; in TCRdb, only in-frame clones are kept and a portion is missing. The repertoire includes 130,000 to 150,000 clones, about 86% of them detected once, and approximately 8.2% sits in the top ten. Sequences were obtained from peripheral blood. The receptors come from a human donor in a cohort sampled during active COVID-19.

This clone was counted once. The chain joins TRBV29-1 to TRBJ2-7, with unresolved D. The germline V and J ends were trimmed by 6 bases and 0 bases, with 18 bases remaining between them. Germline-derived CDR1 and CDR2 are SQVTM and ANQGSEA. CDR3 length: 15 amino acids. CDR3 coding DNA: TGCAGCGTAGTCCTCTCCGGAGAACACTCCTACGAGCAGTACTTC. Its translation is CSVVLSGEHSYEQYF.

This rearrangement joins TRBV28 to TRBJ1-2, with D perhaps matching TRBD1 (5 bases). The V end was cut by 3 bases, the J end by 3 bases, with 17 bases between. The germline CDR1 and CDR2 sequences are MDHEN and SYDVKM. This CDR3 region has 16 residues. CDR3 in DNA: TGTGCCAGCAGTTTGATTGGGGCCCCCTCCGACTATGGCTACACCTTC. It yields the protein CASSLIGAPSDYGYTF.

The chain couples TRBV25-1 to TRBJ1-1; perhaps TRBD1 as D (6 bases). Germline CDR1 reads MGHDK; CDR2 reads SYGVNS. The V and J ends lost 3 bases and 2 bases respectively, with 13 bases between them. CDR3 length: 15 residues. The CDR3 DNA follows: TGTGCCAGCAGTGACACTTGGGGGGGCAACACTGAAGCTTTCTTT. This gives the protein CASSDTWGGNTEAFF.

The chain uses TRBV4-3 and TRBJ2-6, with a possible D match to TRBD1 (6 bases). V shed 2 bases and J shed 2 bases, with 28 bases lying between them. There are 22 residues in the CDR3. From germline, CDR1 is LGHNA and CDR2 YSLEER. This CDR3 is CASSQYQALAQGLYAGANVLTF. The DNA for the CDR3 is TGCGCCAGCAGCCAATACCAAGCGTTGGCGCAGGGGCTTTACGCTGGGGCCAACGTCCTGACTTTC.

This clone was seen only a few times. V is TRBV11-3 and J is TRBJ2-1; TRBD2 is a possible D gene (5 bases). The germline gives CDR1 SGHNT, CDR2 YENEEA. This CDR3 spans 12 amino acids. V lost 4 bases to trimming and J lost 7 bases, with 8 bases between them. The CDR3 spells CASSYERNEQFF. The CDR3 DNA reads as TGTGCCAGCAGCTATGAGCGGAATGAGCAGTTCTTC.

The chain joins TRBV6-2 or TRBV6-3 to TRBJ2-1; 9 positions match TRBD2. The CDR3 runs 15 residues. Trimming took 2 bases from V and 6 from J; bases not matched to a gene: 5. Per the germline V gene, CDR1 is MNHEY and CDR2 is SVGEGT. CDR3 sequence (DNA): TGTGCCAGCAGTTACGCGTTAGCGGGAGTCAATGAGCAGTTCTTC. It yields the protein CASSYALAGVNEQFF.

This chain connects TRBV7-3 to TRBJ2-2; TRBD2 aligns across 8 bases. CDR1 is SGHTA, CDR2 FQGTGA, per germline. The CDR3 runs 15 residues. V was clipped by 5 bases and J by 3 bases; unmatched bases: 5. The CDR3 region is CASSLGLAYTGELFF. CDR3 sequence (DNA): TGTGCCAGCAGCCTAGGACTAGCCTACACCGGGGAGCTGTTTTTT. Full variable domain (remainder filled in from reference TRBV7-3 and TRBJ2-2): GAGVSQTPSNKVTEKGKYVELRCDPISGHTALYWYRQSLGQGPEFLIYFQGTGAADDSGLPNDRFFAVRPEGSVSTLKIQRTERGDSAVYLCASSLGLAYTGELFFGEGSRLTVL.

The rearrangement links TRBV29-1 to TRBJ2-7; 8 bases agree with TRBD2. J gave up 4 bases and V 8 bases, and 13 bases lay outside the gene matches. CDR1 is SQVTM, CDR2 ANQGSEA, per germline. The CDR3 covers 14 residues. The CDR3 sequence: CSPFQREKAYEQYF. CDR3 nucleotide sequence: TGCAGCCCTTTTCAGCGGGAGAAAGCGTACGAGCAGTACTTC.

The CDR3 coding sequence is TGTGCCAGCAGATCGGGGAGCGGGGTTTCACCCCTCCACTTT. Translating it yields CASRSGSGVSPLHF. The rearrangement links TRBV6-5 to TRBJ1-6, with D unresolved. Germline V CDR1 and CDR2: MNHEY, SVGAGI. Trimming removed 6 bases from V and 9 bases from J, with 15 bases in between. The CDR3 runs to 14 residues.

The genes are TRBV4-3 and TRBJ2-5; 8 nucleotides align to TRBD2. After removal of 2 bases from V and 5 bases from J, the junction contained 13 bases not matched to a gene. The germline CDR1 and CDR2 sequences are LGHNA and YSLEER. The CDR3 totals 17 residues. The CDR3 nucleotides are TGCGCCAGCAGCCAATCGAGAAGCGGGAGTGGGGGGGAGACCCAGTACTTC. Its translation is CASSQSRSGSGGETQYF.

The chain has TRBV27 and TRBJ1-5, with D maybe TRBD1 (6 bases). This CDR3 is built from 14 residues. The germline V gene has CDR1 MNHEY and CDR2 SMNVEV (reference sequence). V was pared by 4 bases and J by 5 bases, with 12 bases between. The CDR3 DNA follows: TGTGCCAGCAGTTCCACAGGGTTCCATCAGCCCCAGCATTTT. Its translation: CASSSTGFHQPQHF.

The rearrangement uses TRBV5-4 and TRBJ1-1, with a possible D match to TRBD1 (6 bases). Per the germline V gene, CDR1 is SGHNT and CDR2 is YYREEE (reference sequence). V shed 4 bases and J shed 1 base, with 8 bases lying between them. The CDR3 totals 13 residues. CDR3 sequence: CASSQDRNTEAFF. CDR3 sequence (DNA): TGTGCCAGCAGCCAGGACAGGAACACTGAAGCTTTCTTT.

CDR3 in DNA: TGTGCCAGCAGCTCCGGGACTAGCGGATACGAGCAGTACTTC. It yields the protein CASSSGTSGYEQYF. This chain connects TRBV5-4 to TRBJ2-7, with 11 bases identical to TRBD2. V lost 3 bases and J lost 4; bases outside the gene matches: 3. The CDR3 runs to 14 residues. CDR1 and CDR2 (germline): SGHNT, YYREEE (reference sequence).

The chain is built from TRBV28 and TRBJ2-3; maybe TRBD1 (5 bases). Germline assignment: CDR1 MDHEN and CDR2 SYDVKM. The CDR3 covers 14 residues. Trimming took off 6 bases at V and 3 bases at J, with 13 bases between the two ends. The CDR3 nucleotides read TGTGCCAGCAGCCGACGACAGCCGACAGATACGCAGTATTTT. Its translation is CASSRRQPTDTQYF.

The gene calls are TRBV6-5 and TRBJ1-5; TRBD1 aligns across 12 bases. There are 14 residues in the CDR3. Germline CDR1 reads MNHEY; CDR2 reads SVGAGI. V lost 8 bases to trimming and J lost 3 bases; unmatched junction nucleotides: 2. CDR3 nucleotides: TGTGCCAGCGGGACAGGGGGCCCCAATCAGCCCCAGCATTTT. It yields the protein CASGTGGPNQPQHF.

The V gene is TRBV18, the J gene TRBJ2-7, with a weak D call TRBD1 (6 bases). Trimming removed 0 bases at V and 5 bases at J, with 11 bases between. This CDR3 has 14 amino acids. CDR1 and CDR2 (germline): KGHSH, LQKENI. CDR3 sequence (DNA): TGTGCCAGCTCACCACCGTCAGGGGACAACGAGCAGTACTTC. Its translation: CASSPPSGDNEQYF.

This CDR3 reads CASSLTAGGTEAFF. CDR3 coding DNA: TGTGCCAGCAGTTTGACGGCAGGGGGCACTGAAGCTTTCTTT. V gene TRBV28 combines with J gene TRBJ1-1, with 7 positions matching TRBD1. Germline V gene data show CDR1 as MDHEN and CDR2 as SYDVKM. V lost 3 bases to trimming and J lost 4 bases; unmatched junction nucleotides: 5. The CDR3 is 14 amino acids.

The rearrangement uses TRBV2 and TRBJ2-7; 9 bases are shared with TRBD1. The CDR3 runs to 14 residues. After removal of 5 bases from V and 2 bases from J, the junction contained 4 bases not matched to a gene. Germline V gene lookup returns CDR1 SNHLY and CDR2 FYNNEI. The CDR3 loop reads CASSPDRGAYEQYF. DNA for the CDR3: TGTGCCAGCAGTCCGGACAGGGGTGCCTACGAGCAGTACTTC.

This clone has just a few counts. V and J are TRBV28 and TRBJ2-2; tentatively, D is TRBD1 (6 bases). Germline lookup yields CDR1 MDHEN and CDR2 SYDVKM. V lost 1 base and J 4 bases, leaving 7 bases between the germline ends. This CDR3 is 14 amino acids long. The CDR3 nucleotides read TGTGCCAGCAGTTTATTCAGGGGCACCGGGGAGCTGTTTTTT. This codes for CASSLFRGTGELFF.

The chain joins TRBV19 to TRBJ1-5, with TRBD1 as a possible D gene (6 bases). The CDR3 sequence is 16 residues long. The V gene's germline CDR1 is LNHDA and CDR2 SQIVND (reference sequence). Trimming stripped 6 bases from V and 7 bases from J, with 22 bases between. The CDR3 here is CASSGEQGLWAQPQHF. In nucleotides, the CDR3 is TGTGCCAGTAGCGGAGAACAGGGTCTATGGGCCCAGCCCCAGCATTTT.

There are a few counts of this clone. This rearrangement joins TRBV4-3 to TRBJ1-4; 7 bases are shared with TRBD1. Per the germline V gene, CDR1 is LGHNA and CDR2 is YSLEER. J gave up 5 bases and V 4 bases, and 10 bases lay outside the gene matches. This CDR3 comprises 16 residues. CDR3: CASSRSKTGWNEKLFF. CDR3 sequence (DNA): TGCGCCAGCAGCCGATCCAAGACAGGGTGGAATGAAAAACTGTTTTTT.

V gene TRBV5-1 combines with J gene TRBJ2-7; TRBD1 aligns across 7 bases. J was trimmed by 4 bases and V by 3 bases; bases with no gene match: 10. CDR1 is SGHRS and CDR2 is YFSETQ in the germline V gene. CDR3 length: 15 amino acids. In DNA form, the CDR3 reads TGCGCCAGCAGCTCGACAGGGCAGGGCCGTTACGAGCAGTACTTC. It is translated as CASSSTGQGRYEQYF.

The CDR3 DNA reads as TGTGCCAGTAATGACAGGGTGAACACTGAAGCTTTCTTT. This gives the protein CASNDRVNTEAFF. The genes are TRBV19 and TRBJ1-1; TRBD1 matches 7 bases. CDR1 and CDR2 (germline): LNHDA, SQIVND (reference sequence). Unmatched junction bases numbered 2, after V lost 7 bases and J lost 0 bases. The CDR3 has 13 residues. Full variable domain (remainder filled in from reference TRBV19 and TRBJ1-1): DGGITQSPKYLFRKEGQNVTLSCEQNLNHDAMYWYRQDPGQGLRLIYYSQIVNDFQKGDIAEGYSVSREKKESFPLTVTSAQKNPTAFYLCASNDRVNTEAFFGQGTRLTVV.

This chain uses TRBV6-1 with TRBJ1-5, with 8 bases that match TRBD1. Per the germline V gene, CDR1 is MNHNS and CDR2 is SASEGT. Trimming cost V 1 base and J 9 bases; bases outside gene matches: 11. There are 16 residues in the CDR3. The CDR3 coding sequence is TGTGCCAGCAGTGAAGATTGGACAGGGCAACCCGGGCCCCAGCATTTT. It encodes CASSEDWTGQPGPQHF.

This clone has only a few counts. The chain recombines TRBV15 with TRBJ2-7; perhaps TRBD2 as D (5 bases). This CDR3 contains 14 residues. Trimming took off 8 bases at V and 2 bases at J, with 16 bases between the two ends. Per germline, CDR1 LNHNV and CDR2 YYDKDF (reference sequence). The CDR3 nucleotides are TGTGCCACCTCGCCTAGCCCACTAGCCTACGAGCAGTACTTC. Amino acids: CATSPSPLAYEQYF.

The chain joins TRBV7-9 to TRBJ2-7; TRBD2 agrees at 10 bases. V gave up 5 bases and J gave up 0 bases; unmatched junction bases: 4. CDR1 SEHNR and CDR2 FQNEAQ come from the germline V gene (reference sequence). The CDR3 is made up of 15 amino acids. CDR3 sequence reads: CASSPIAGGSYEQYF. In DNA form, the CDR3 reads TGTGCCAGCAGCCCGATAGCGGGAGGCTCCTACGAGCAGTACTTC.

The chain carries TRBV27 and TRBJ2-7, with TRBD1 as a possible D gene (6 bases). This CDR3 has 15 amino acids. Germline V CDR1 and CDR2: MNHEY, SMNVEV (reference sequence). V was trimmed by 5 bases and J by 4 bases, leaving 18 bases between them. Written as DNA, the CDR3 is TGTGCCAGCAGTCCCCAAACAGGGTGGACGTACGAGCAGTACTTC. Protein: CASSPQTGWTYEQYF.

The chain's CDR3 is CASSYLPTSGTAKNIQYF. The CDR3 DNA reads TGTGCCAGCAGTTACCTCCCGACTAGCGGGACAGCCAAAAACATTCAGTACTTC. The chain carries TRBV6-2 or TRBV6-3 and TRBJ2-4, with 11 bases aligning to TRBD2. Germline V gene data show CDR1 as MNHEY and CDR2 as SVGEGT. V shed 2 bases, J shed 0 bases, and the junction held 6 bases outside the gene matches. This CDR3 has 18 amino acids.